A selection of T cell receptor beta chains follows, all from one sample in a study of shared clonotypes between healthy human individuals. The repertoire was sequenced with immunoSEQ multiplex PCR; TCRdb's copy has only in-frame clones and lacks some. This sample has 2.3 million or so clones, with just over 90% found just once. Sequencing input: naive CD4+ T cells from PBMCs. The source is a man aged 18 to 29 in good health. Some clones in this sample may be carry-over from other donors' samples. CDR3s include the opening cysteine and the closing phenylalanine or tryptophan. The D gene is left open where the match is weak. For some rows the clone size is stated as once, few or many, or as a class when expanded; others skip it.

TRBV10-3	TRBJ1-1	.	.	TGTGCCTCCGCGCCCGAGTTGAACACTGAAGCTTTCTTT	CASAPELNTEAFF
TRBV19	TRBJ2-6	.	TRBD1	TGTGCCAGTACCACCGGGACAGGGTTCTCTGGGGCCAACGTCCTGACTTTC	CASTTGTGFSGANVLTF
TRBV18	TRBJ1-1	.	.	TGTGCCAGCTCACCGGGTGCCCCAGTTAACACTGAAGCTTTCTTT	CASSPGAPVNTEAFF
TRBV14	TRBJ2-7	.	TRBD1	TGTGCCAGCAGCCAAGATCCGGGACAGGGCTTTTCCGAGCAGTACTTC	CASSQDPGQGFSEQYF
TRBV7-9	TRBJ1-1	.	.	TGTGCCAGCAGCAGGACGGGGGACACTGAAGCTTTCTTT	CASSRTGDTEAFF
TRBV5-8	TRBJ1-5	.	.	TGTGCCAGCAGCTTCCGGAGGGTTAAATCTCAGCCCCAGCATTTT	CASSFRRVKSQPQHF
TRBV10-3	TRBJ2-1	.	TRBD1	TGTGCCAACTCGGACAGGGGGGAAGGCAATGAGCAGTTCTTC	CANSDRGEGNEQFF
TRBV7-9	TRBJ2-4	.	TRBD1	TGTGCCAGCAGCTTAAAAGGGACAGGGTCCTTC	CASSLKGTGSF
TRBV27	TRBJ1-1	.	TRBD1	TGTGCCAGCAGAATTCCAGGGGGCAGAGCTTTCTTT	CASRIPGGRAFF
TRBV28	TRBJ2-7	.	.	TGTGCCAGCAGTCCCTCGCGGTGGGGGAAAACGGATCGTAGGGACGAGCAGTACTTC	CASSPSRWGKTDRRDEQYF
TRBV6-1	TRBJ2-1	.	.	TGTGCCAGCAGTGAGTATAGGTACGCCTACAATGAGCAGTTCTTC	CASSEYRYAYNEQFF
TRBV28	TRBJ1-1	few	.	TGTGCCAGCAGACAGGGTTCCCCTGAAGCTTTCTTT	CASRQGSPEAFF
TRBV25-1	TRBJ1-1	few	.	TGTGCCAGCAGTGAAACAGGGTACACTGAAGCTTTCTTT	CASSETGYTEAFF
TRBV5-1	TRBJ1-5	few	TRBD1	TGCGCCAGCAGCTTGTTCGGGACAGAGGGTCAGCCCCAGCATTTT	CASSLFGTEGQPQHF
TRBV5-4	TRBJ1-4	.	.	TGTGCCAGCAGCTTCGGACAGAATAATGAAAAACTGTTTTTT	CASSFGQNNEKLFF
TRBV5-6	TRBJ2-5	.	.	TGTGCCAGCAGTTTGAGGGGAGTGGGTATAGAGACCCAGTACTTC	CASSLRGVGIETQYF
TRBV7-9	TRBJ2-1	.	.	TGTGCCAGCAGCTTAGCGTGGGGGAATGAGCAGTTCTTC	CASSLAWGNEQFF
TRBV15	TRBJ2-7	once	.	TGTGCCACCAGCAGAGCCCCCCGGGCCGCAGGGGAGCAGTACTTC	CATSRAPRAAGEQYF
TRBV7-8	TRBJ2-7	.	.	TGTGCCAGCAGCTTAGGGTTGACCCCGAGCTCCTACGAGCAGTACTTC	CASSLGLTPSSYEQYF
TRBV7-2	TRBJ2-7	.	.	TGTGCCAGCAGCTTAGCCTTCGTCAGGGTCTCCTACGAGCAGTACTTC	CASSLAFVRVSYEQYF
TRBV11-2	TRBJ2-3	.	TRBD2	TGTGCCAGCAGCCAAGGACTAGCGGTAGGGGCAGATACGCAGTATTTT	CASSQGLAVGADTQYF
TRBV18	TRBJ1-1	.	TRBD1	TGTGCCAGCTCCCTCGTCCCGGGACAGGGTTGGGCGCAAATGAACACTGAAGCTTTCTTT	CASSLVPGQGWAQMNTEAFF
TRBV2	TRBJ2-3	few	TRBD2	TGTGCCAGCAGTGGGACTAGCGGGACAGATACGCAGTATTTT	CASSGTSGTDTQYF
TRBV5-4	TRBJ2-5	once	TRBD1	TGTGCCAGCAGCTATCTACAGGGGGCGCGCGGAGAGACCCAGTACTTC	CASSYLQGARGETQYF
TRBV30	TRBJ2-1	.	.	TGTGCCTGGAGTGTGGGTCAGGTGCATGAGCAGTTCTTC	CAWSVGQVHEQFF
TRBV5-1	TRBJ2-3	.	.	TGCGCCAGCAGCCTGAAAAATGACCCCGATACGCAGTATTTT	CASSLKNDPDTQYF
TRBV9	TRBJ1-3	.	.	TGTGCCAGCAGCGCCGGCAGACAGGACCGAAACACCATATATTTT	CASSAGRQDRNTIYF
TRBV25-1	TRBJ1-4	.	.	TGTGCCAGCAGTGATTTAAGGGGTAATGAAAAACTGTTTTTT	CASSDLRGNEKLFF
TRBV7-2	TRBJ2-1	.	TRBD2	TGTGCCAGCAGCTTAGCGACTAGCGGGAACAATGAGCAGTTCTTC	CASSLATSGNNEQFF
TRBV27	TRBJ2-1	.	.	TGTGCCAGCAGCCGGAATAATGAGCAGTTCTTC	CASSRNNEQFF
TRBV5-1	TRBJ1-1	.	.	TGCGCCAGCAGCCCGCGGGCGGGGGAGGCAGCTTTCTTT	CASSPRAGEAAFF
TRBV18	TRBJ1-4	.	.	TGTGCCAGCTCACCAGGGGTTAATGAAAAACTGTTTTTT	CASSPGVNEKLFF
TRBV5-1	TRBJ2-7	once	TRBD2	TGCGCCAGCAGCTTGGGACTAGCGGGCTCCTACGAGCAGTACTTC	CASSLGLAGSYEQYF
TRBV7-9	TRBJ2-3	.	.	TGTGCCAGCAGCTTAGGCATTCCGGGCACAGATACGCAGTATTTT	CASSLGIPGTDTQYF
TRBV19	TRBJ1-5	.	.	TGTGCCAGTAGTATAGTGATGGACCGGGGGAATCAGCCCCAGCATTTT	CASSIVMDRGNQPQHF
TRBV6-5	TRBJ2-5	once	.	TGTGCCAGCAGTTACGGGAGCAGGGTGGCAGAGACCCAGTACTTC	CASSYGSRVAETQYF
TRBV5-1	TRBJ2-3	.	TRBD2	TGCGCCAGCAGCTCGGCGGGAGGAACAGATACGCAGTATTTT	CASSSAGGTDTQYF
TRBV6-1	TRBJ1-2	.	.	TGTGCCAGCAGCCCCGGGACGCCCGGGACAGGCTACACCTTC	CASSPGTPGTGYTF
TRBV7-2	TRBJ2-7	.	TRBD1	TGTGCCAGCAGCGCGAGAGGACAGGCCTACGAGCAGTACTTC	CASSARGQAYEQYF
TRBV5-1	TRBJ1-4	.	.	TGCGCCAGCAGCTCCCTAGCGGGCCCAACTAATGAAAAACTGTTTTTT	CASSSLAGPTNEKLFF
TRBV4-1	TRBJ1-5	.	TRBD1	TGCGCCAGCAGCCAAACCAGGGGGGACAATAGCAATCAGCCCCAGCATTTT	CASSQTRGDNSNQPQHF